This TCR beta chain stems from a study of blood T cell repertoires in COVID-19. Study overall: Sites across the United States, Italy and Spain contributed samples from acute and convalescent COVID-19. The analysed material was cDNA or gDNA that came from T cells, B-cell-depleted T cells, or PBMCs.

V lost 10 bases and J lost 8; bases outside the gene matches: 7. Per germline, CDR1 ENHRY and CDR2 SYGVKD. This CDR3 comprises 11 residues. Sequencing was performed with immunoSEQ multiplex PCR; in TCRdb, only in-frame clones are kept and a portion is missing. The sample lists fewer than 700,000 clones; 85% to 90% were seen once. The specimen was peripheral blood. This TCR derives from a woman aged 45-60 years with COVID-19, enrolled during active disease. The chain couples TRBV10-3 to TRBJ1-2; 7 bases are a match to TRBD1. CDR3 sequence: CATGTARGYTF. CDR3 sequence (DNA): TGTGCCACCGGGACAGCTAGAGGCTACACCTTC.